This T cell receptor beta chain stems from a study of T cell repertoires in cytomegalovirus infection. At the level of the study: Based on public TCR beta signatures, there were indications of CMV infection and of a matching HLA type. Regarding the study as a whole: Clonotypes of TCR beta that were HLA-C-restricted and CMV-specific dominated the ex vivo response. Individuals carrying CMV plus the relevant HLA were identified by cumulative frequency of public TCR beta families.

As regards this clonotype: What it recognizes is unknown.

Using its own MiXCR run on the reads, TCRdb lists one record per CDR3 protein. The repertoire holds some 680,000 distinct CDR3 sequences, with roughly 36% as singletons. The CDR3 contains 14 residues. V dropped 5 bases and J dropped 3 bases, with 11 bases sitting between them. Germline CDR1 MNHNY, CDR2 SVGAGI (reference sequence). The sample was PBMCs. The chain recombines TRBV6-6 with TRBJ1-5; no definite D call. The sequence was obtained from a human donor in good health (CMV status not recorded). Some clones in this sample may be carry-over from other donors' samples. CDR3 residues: CASSQTSYNQPQHF. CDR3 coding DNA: TGTGCCAGCAGTCAAACATCTTACAATCAGCCCCAGCATTTT.